These T cell receptor beta chains were read from a single sample in a study of T-cell reconstitution after alpha-beta-depleted transplantation in children. TCRdb analysed the PCR reads with MiXCR anew, one entry per CDR3 protein. This sample yields 80,000 to 100,000 distinct CDR3 sequences, of which less than 25% are seen a single time; 20% to 25% belongs to the top ten. The specimen comprised PBMCs, sampled before TCRalphabeta/CD19-depleted stem cell transplant. These TCRs come from a boy aged 2 to 10 with acute lymphoblastic leukemia, due to receive a stem cell transplant. CDR3s include the opening cysteine and the closing phenylalanine or tryptophan. A D gene is named only where the DNA matches it firmly. Clone sizes are given selectively: once, few, many, or a class where the clone is expanded.

j_call,cdr3_length,d_call,v_call,clone_size,cdr3_aa,cdr3_nt
TRBJ2-1,9,-,TRBV20-1,-,CSASNEQFF,TGCAGTGCTAGCAATGAGCAGTTCTTC
TRBJ2-1,14,-,TRBV5-1,few,CASRVADNYNEQFF,TGCGCCAGCAGGGTAGCGGATAACTACAATGAGCAGTTCTTC
TRBJ2-1,16,TRBD2,TRBV5-1,few,CASSTSGTSGSREQFF,TGCGCCAGCAGCACGTCCGGGACTAGCGGGAGTCGTGAGCAGTTCTTC
TRBJ2-1,15,-,TRBV5-1,few,CASSLGGMRDNEQFF,TGCGCCAGCAGCTTGGGAGGGATGAGGGACAATGAGCAGTTCTTC
TRBJ2-2,14,-,TRBV24-1,few,CATSATQNTGELFF,TGTGCCACCAGTGCGACACAGAACACCGGGGAGCTGTTTTTT
TRBJ2-7,15,-,TRBV20-1,-,CSARGDLYSYYEQYF,TGCAGTGCTAGAGGTGATTTGTACTCTTACTACGAGCAGTACTTC
TRBJ2-5,14,-,TRBV18,many,CASSPPSVQETQYF,TGTGCCAGCTCACCACCGTCGGTCCAAGAGACCCAGTACTTC
TRBJ1-5,15,TRBD1,TRBV5-1,many,CASSLEGGGNQPQHF,TGTGCCAGCAGTTTGGAAGGGGGCGGCAATCAGCCCCAGCATTTT
TRBJ2-7,14,-,TRBV2,-,CASSGTGGASEQYF,TGTGCCAGCAGCGGGACCGGAGGGGCTTCCGAGCAGTACTTC
TRBJ1-6,13,-,TRBV7-9,few,CASSLGSGSPLHF,TGTGCCAGCAGCTTAGGTTCAGGATCACCCCTCCACTTT
TRBJ2-5,14,-,TRBV7-9,-,CASSPPGGRETQYF,TGTGCCAGCAGCCCCCCTGGAGGGAGGGAGACCCAGTACTTC
TRBJ2-7,14,-,TRBV7-8,few,CASSPLDWSGEQYF,TGTGCCAGCAGCCCTCTGGACTGGTCCGGCGAGCAGTACTTC
TRBJ2-5,18,TRBD2,TRBV4-1,-,CASSLRGTSGGAGETQYF,TGCGCCAGCAGCCTTAGAGGGACTAGCGGAGGGGCCGGGGAGACCCAGTACTTC
TRBJ1-1,14,-,TRBV29-1,-,CSVTKGLRNTEAFF,TGCAGCGTCACAAAGGGCCTGAGGAACACTGAAGCTTTCTTT
TRBJ1-6,15,TRBD1,TRBV4-3,few,CASSQGAQGGSPLHF,TGCGCCAGCAGCCAAGGAGCGCAGGGGGGATCACCCCTCCACTTT
TRBJ2-2,15,-,TRBV9,-,CASSGGYGSTGELFF,TGTGCCAGCAGCGGGGGGTATGGGAGCACCGGGGAGCTGTTTTTT
TRBJ2-5,14,TRBD1,TRBV5-1,medium-sized,CASSIGTESETQYF,TGCGCCAGCAGCATTGGGACAGAATCGGAGACCCAGTACTTC
TRBJ2-2,14,-,TRBV5-1,few,CACGDTLNAGELFF,TGCGCCTGCGGGGACACGTTGAACGCCGGGGAGCTGTTTTTT
TRBJ2-7,13,TRBD2,TRBV5-1,-,CARGKREFYEQYF,TGCGCCAGGGGGAAGCGGGAGTTCTACGAGCAGTACTTC
TRBJ2-5,14,TRBD2,TRBV7-2,few,CASSVGGMRETQYF,TGTGCCAGCAGCGTGGGGGGGATGAGGGAGACCCAGTACTTC
TRBJ1-1,13,-,TRBV18,few,CASSPTADTEAFF,TGTGCCAGCTCACCAACAGCGGACACTGAAGCTTTCTTT
TRBJ2-1,12,-,TRBV6-1,many,CASSLERSEQFF,TGTGCCAGCAGTTTAGAGCGGTCGGAGCAGTTCTTC
TRBJ2-2,18,TRBD2,TRBV12-3/TRBV12-4,-,CASSLKWGGRVYTGELFF,TGTGCCAGCAGTTTAAAGTGGGGAGGGAGAGTATACACCGGGGAGCTGTTTTTT
TRBJ2-7,13,-,TRBV28,-,CASSGTVSYEQYF,TGTGCCAGCTCCGGGACGGTCTCCTACGAGCAGTACTTC
TRBJ2-7,14,TRBD2,TRBV3-1,-,CASSATSGNYEQYF,TGTGCCAGCTCCGCGACTAGCGGAAACTACGAGCAGTACTTC
TRBJ2-3,16,-,TRBV12-3/TRBV12-4,few,CASSLSGGPHTDTQYF,TGTGCCAGCAGTTTAAGTGGCGGACCGCACACAGATACGCAGTATTTT
TRBJ1-1,10,-,TRBV29-1,-,CSIRGAEAFF,TGCAGCATTAGGGGAGCTGAAGCTTTCTTT
TRBJ1-5,12,-,TRBV7-9,-,CASSLGSQPQHF,TGTGCCAGCAGCTTGGGGAGTCAGCCCCAGCATTTT
TRBJ2-2,15,TRBD1,TRBV19,-,CASSIRQGSTGELFF,TGTGCCAGTAGTATCAGACAGGGCAGTACCGGGGAGCTGTTTTTT
TRBJ2-2,15,-,TRBV24-1,-,CATSDFSVHTGELFF,TGTGCCACCAGTGATTTCTCAGTGCACACCGGGGAGCTGTTTTTT
TRBJ2-1,17,TRBD2,TRBV9,-,CASSVPVTASGPNEQFF,TGTGCCAGCAGCGTCCCCGTCACGGCTAGCGGACCCAATGAGCAGTTCTTC
TRBJ2-1,16,-,TRBV20-1,-,CSARPKQGFSYNEQFF,TGCAGTGCTAGACCCAAACAGGGCTTTTCCTACAATGAGCAGTTCTTC
TRBJ2-2,17,TRBD2,TRBV11-2,-,CASSETPLAVNTGELFF,TGTGCCAGCAGCGAAACCCCGCTAGCGGTGAACACCGGGGAGCTGTTTTTT
TRBJ2-5,15,TRBD1,TRBV7-2,few,CASSPTGGWGETQYF,TGTGCCAGCAGTCCTACAGGGGGCTGGGGGGAGACCCAGTACTTC
TRBJ2-1,11,-,TRBV20-1,few,CSARDAYLQLF,TGCAGTGCTAGAGATGCCTACCTCCAGCTCTTC
TRBJ2-5,15,-,TRBV7-8,-,CASSLEARPQETQYF,TGTGCCAGCAGCTTAGAGGCAAGACCCCAAGAGACCCAGTACTTC
TRBJ1-3,13,-,TRBV12-3/TRBV12-4,few,CASSALRGNTIYF,TGTGCCAGCTCCGCTTTAAGAGGAAACACCATATATTTT
TRBJ2-5,13,-,TRBV5-1,many,CASSLGSKETQYF,TGCGCCAGCAGCTTGGGTTCTAAAGAGACCCAGTACTTC
TRBJ1-2,14,-,TRBV5-1,-,CASKRTTGDYGYTF,TGCGCCAGCAAACGGACAACCGGGGACTATGGCTACACCTTC
TRBJ2-1,15,-,TRBV5-1,few,CASSLGGGRYNEQFF,TGCGCCAGCAGCTTGGGCGGAGGGAGGTACAATGAGCAGTTCTTC
TRBJ1-3,15,-,TRBV5-1,-,CASSLEGSSGNTIYF,TGCGCCAGCAGCTTGGAGGGGAGCTCTGGAAACACCATATATTTT
TRBJ2-7,14,-,TRBV4-3,many,CASSQGSSAYEQYF,TGCGCCAGCAGCCAAGGATCGTCAGCCTACGAGCAGTACTTC
TRBJ1-5,16,-,TRBV20-1,many,CSARGGALPGGQPQHF,TGCAGTGCTAGAGGGGGGGCCCTACCGGGAGGTCAGCCCCAGCATTTT